This T cell receptor (beta chain) derives from a study of T cells in localized non-small cell lung cancer. The protocol was immunoSEQ multiplex PCR, while the TCRdb copy is restricted to in-frame clones and leaves out a portion. This sample has about 51,000 clones, with about 76% found just once. Notes on this clone: Antigen: not known.

General study points: The study linked higher blood T cell density to longer overall survival. Sequencing was limited to one tumor region, leaving the possibility of heterogeneity open. Appearing in adjacent lung were a median about 50 of the top 100 tumor clones. Uninvolved adjacent lung, not tumor, had the highest T cell clonality.

CDR1 and CDR2 (germline): SGHVS, FNYEAQ. The CDR3 spans 18 residues. The ends were cut back, 5 bases at V and 5 bases at J, with 22 bases in the middle. Sequencing used peripheral blood mononuclear cells, obtained before any cancer treatment. The sequence was obtained from a man between 40 and 70 years old with stage III lung adenocarcinoma. The gene calls are TRBV7-6 and TRBJ2-6, with no clear D. The CDR3, as DNA: TGTGCCAGCAGCATAAAGACTGAATCTCACAGTCGGGCCAACGTCCTGACTTTC. This sequence encodes CASSIKTESHSRANVLTF.